This TCR beta chain was profiled in a study of T-cell memory formation after mild COVID-19 (dated by TCRdb to about 2021). Turning to the overall study: TCR sequence clusters from the two donors were found to be largely donor specific. Two young, previously healthy adult volunteers made up the cohort, one male and one female. Longitudinal TCRalpha and TCRbeta repertoire sequencing tracked T-cell clones expanding and contracting after mild COVID-19 in a couple of donors. The research as a whole found: Some responding clones were found in pre-infection memory, which suggests that pre-existing cross-reactive memory T cells took part in the SARS-CoV-2 response. Only two mild cases were covered by the study, and larger cohorts that include severe cases with pre-infection samples were considered necessary. SARS-CoV-2 specificity of the second-wave clones peaking on day 37 was not confirmed. Contracting CD4+ clones were found mainly in CM and EM memory subsets, while CD8+ clones were enriched in EMRA. Clones that contracted from day 15 to 85 showed balanced CD4/CD8 phenotypes, whereas a second wave of clones that expanded from day 15 to 37 leaned towards CD4+.

Ficoll-Paque density gradient centrifugation was used to isolate PBMCs. Sequencer: Illumina NovaSeq 6000. TCRalpha and TCRbeta cDNA libraries were built by 5'RACE with constant-segment primers, adding sample barcodes and unique molecular identifiers. RNA was extracted from every sample with Trizol reagent. The libraries were amplified in two PCR steps, and the second step added a second sample barcode and Illumina TruSeq adapters. Libraries were sequenced on an Illumina NovaSeq with 2 x 150 bp paired-end reads. The authors' analysis ran thus. Demultiplexing of reads and collapsing into UMI-guided consensus sequences were performed with migec v1.2.7. Using mixcr v2.1.11, UMI consensuses were aligned to TRA and TRB V and J templates and then assembled into clonotypes. Expanded or contracted clonotypes were those called significant by both edgeR and NoisET, with noise models trained on biological replicates. For edgeR calls, a false discovery rate-adjusted p below 0.01 and a log2 fold-change threshold of 1 were applied. As an exploratory analysis of dynamics, max-normalized trajectories of the 1000 most abundant clonotypes were examined by PCA with hierarchical clustering. Separately sequenced CD4+ and CD8+ repertoires were used to assign a CD4 or CD8 phenotype to each responding clone. The raw public data were reprocessed by TCRdb itself: fastp quality trimming at Q25, MiXCR clonotype calling, in-frame beta chains only. Each record represents a unique CDR3 protein, reported with the most common genes and DNA among its rows. The authors' filters were not applied to this entry. This sample comprises roughly 500,000 distinct CDR3 sequences, around 20% of them detected only once. Of the sample, roughly an eighth is held by the ten largest clones.

CDR1 and CDR2 (SGHAT, FQNNGV) derive from the germline V gene. The CDR3 sequence holds 16 residues, the cysteine and phenylalanine included. Only the CDR3 DNA stays, 48 bases, in frame from base 1. Trimming leaves V shorter by 3 bases and J shorter by 4 bases, with the junction holding 6 bases beyond the gene matches. A word on this clonotype: What antigen it recognizes has not been identified. Base qualities are not at hand, and no much larger clone is one base apart.

The sequencing input was PBMCs or a T cell subset sorted from them (not recorded which). This TCR derives from an adult woman who had mild COVID-19 (a few samples of this study predate the infection). The sample titles of this study are shuffled in the database, so cell type and time point are left out; the donor was told from shared clones. This receptor chain uses TRBV11-2 and TRBJ2-5; 12 nucleotides in the junction match TRBD2. The CDR3: CASSLRGLAGSETQYF. The nucleotide sequence is given as TGTGCCAGCAGCTTGAGGGGACTAGCGGGCTCAGAGACCCAGTACTTC.